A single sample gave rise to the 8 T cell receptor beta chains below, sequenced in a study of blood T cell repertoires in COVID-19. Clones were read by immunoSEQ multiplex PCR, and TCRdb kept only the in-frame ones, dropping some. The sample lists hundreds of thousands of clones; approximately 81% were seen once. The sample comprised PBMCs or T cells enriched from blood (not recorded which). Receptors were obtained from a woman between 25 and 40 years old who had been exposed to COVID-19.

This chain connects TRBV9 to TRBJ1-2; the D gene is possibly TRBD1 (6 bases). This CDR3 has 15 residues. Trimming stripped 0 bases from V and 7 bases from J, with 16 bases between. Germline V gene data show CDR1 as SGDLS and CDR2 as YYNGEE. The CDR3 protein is CASSVGGQGIGGYTF. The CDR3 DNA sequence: TGTGCCAGCAGCGTAGGGGGGCAGGGGATTGGTGGCTACACCTTC.

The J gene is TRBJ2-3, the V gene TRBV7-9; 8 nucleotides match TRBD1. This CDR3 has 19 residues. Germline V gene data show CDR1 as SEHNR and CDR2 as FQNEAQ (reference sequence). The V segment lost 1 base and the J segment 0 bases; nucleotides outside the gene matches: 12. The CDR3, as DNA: TGTGCCAGCAGCTTAGTAGGTATCCGACAGGGGCCTAGCACAGATACGCAGTATTTT. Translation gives CASSLVGIRQGPSTDTQYF.

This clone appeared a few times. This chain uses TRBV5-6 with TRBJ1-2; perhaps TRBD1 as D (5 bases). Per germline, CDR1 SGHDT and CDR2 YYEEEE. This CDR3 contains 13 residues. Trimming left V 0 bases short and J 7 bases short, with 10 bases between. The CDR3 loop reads CASSLAGSGGYTF. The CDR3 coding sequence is TGTGCCAGCAGCTTGGCAGGGTCTGGTGGCTACACCTTC.

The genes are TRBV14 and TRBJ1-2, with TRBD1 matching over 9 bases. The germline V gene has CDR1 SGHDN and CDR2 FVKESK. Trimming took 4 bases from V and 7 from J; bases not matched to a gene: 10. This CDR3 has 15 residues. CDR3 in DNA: TGTGCCAGCAGCCTCGAACAGGGGGCTTTTGGTGGCTACACCTTC. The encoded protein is CASSLEQGAFGGYTF.

The CDR3 reads CASHEAHNQPQHF. Here the CDR3 DNA reads TGTGCCAGCCACGAGGCACACAATCAGCCCCAGCATTTT. The gene calls are TRBV19 and TRBJ1-5; D ambiguous. Trimming left V 9 bases short and J 3 bases short, with 12 bases between. This CDR3 is 13 amino acids long. Germline CDR1 LNHDA, CDR2 SQIVND (reference sequence).

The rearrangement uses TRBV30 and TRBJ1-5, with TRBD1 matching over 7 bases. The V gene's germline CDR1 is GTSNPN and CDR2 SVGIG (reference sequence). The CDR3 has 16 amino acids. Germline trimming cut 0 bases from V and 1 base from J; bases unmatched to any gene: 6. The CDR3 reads CAWSVGRGASNQPQHF. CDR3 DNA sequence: TGTGCCTGGAGTGTCGGCAGGGGGGCGAGCAATCAGCCCCAGCATTTT.

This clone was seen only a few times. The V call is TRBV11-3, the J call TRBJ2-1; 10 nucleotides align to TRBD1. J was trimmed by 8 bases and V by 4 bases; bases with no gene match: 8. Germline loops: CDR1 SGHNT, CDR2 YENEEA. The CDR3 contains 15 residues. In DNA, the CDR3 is TGTGCCAGCAGCTCAAGACAGGGGGCGGCGGATGAGCAGTTCTTC. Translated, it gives CASSSRQGAADEQFF. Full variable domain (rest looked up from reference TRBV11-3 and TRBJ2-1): EAGVVQSPRYKIIEKKQPVAFWCNPISGHNTLYWYLQNLGQGPELLIRYENEEAVDDSQLPKDRFSAERLKGVDSTLKIQPAELGDSAVYLCASSSRQGAADEQFFGPGTRLTVL.

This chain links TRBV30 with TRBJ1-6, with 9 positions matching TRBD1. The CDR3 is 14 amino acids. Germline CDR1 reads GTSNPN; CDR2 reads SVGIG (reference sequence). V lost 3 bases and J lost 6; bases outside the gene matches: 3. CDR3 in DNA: TGTGCCTGGAGAGCACAGGGGGCTAATTCACCCCTCCACTTT. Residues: CAWRAQGANSPLHF.